The 32 T cell receptor beta chains below all came from one sample that was sequenced in a study of T cells in Graves' hyperthyroidism and ophthalmopathy. Amplification yielded TCR beta CDR3 regions, with RNA transcripts as the source. HTBI primers were employed in a first-round RT-PCR of the TCR CDR3. TCRdb processed the multiplex PCR reads anew with MiXCR; each CDR3 protein has one entry. Of about 350,000 distinct CDR3 sequences listed, approximately 20% were seen once; the top ten hold 3.7%. The specimen sequenced was blood. Receptors were obtained from a young woman with Graves' hyperthyroidism.

This clonotype was counted at least ten times. CDR3 sequence: CASSVTGDRSWVNTEAFF. The CDR3 DNA sequence: TGTGCCAGCAGTGTTACAGGGGATCGAAGTTGGGTGAACACTGAAGCTTTCTTT. The rearrangement joins TRBV6-1 to TRBJ1-1, with 7 bases that match TRBD1. The CDR3 loop spans 18 amino acids. J lost 0 bases, V lost 4 bases, and 14 bases had no gene match. CDR1 is MNHNS, CDR2 SASEGT, per germline.

This clonotype appeared many times. This chain joins TRBV6-5 and TRBJ1-1; no clear D. In germline, CDR1 is MNHEY, CDR2 SVGAGI. Trimming pared 6 bases from V and 1 base from J, leaving 9 bases between. The CDR3 spans 13 residues. CDR3 DNA: TGTGCCAGCAGCTATCAACAGAACACTGAAGCTTTCTTT. Its protein is CASSYQQNTEAFF.

This clonotype came up many times. The V and J genes are TRBV25-1 and TRBJ1-2; D gene ambiguous. Looked up from germline, CDR1 is MGHDK and CDR2 is SYGVNS. The CDR3 length is 14 residues. V lost 8 bases and J 2 bases, leaving 15 bases between the germline ends. In DNA form, the CDR3 reads TGTGCCAGCGCCGGGGTGGTGGGGAACTATGGCTACACCTTC. Protein product: CASAGVVGNYGYTF.

The sample holds many counts of this clonotype. The rearrangement joins TRBV6-1 to TRBJ1-4, with TRBD1 matching 8 bases. The CDR3 runs 14 residues. The germline V gene encodes CDR1 MNHNS and CDR2 SASEGT. Trimming at V came to 7 bases and at J to 8 bases, leaving 9 bases not matched to a gene. The DNA of the CDR3 is TGTGCCAGCAAGCCAGGGGGCGCGAGGGAAAAACTGTTTTTT. As protein: CASKPGGAREKLFF.

This clonotype was counted a few times. J is TRBJ2-5 and V is TRBV12-3 or TRBV12-4; TRBD2 agrees at 9 bases. The CDR3 is 15 residues long. Germline trimming cut 5 bases from V and 2 bases from J; bases unmatched to any gene: 6. The CDR3 sequence is CASSIGGGAQETQYF. The CDR3 nucleotides are TGTGCCAGCAGTATTGGCGGGGGGGCTCAAGAGACCCAGTACTTC.

There are many counts of this clonotype. The chain uses TRBV4-2 and TRBJ1-2, with D possibly matching TRBD1 (6 bases). The CDR3 runs to 14 residues. Looked up from germline, CDR1 is LGHNA and CDR2 is YNFKEQ. The V and J ends lost 1 base and 8 bases respectively, with 14 bases between them. CDR3: CASSQGTAYGGYTF. The CDR3 bases are TGTGCCAGCAGCCAAGGGACAGCCTACGGAGGCTACACCTTC.

This clonotype was counted many times. The J gene is TRBJ1-2, the V gene TRBV6-5; no clear D. CDR1 is MNHEY, CDR2 SVGAGI, per germline. This CDR3 is built from 15 residues. The germline V and J ends were trimmed by 4 bases and 2 bases, with 14 bases remaining between them. The CDR3: CASSWGGLGNYGYTF. In DNA, the CDR3 is TGTGCCAGCAGTTGGGGAGGTCTCGGCAACTATGGCTACACCTTC.

This clonotype was counted many times. The rearrangement links TRBV24-1 to TRBJ2-7, with D hard to call. The CDR3 has 15 residues. Germline values: CDR1 KGHDR, CDR2 SFDVKD. Trimming removed 4 bases at V and 2 bases at J, with 14 bases between. CDR3 nucleotides: TGTGCCACCAGTGACGGATCCCGGAAACCCTACGAGCAGTACTTC. Its protein product is CATSDGSRKPYEQYF.

This clonotype has ten or more counts. This chain links TRBV15 with TRBJ2-4; no reliable D call. Trimming shortened V by 3 bases and J by 5 bases, and 17 bases separated the two germline ends. The CDR3 spans 16 residues. Germline V lookup: CDR1 LNHNV, CDR2 YYDKDF (reference sequence). The chain's CDR3 is CATSRSGSPWENIQYF. The CDR3 DNA reads TGTGCCACCAGCAGGTCAGGCTCACCCTGGGAAAACATTCAGTACTTC.

This clonotype showed up just once. The V and J genes are TRBV7-2 and TRBJ2-7; possibly TRBD1 for D (6 bases). This CDR3 spans 15 amino acids. The V end was cut by 5 bases, the J end by 3 bases, with 17 bases between. The germline V gene has CDR1 SGHTA and CDR2 FQGNSA. The CDR3 sequence: CASSPLRGNFYEQYF. CDR3 nucleotide sequence: TGTGCCAGCAGCCCTTTGAGGGGGAACTTCTACGAGCAGTACTTC. The full variable domain, completed using reference TRBV7-2 and TRBJ2-7, is GAGVSQSPSNKVTEKGKDVELRCDPISGHTALYWYRQSLGQGLEFLIYFQGNSAPDKSGLPSDRFSAERTGGSVSTLTIQRTQQEDSAVYLCASSPLRGNFYEQYFGPGTRLTVT.

The table lists this clonotype with many counts. One end of the junction does not line up with germline, which may come from a read error. The rearrangement uses TRBV20-1 and TRBJ2-7; D not resolved. The length of the CDR3 is 13 residues. The germline CDR1 and CDR2 sequences are DFQATT and SNEGSKA (reference sequence). The CDR3 nucleotides are TGCAGTGCCACCCCGGGTAGCTCCCACGAGCAGTACTTC. Amino acids: CSATPGSSHEQYF.

This clonotype came up many times. The chain employs TRBV5-1 and TRBJ1-2; D gene ambiguous. CDR1 and CDR2 (germline): SGHRS, YFSETQ. Between the trimmed V and J ends, which lost 0 bases and 6 bases, there was a span of 15 bases. The CDR3 extends over 15 amino acids. CDR3 sequence: CASSLGLAGSHGYTF. Here the CDR3 DNA reads TGCGCCAGCAGCTTGGGTTTGGCCGGATCACATGGCTACACCTTC. The whole variable domain, filled in from reference TRBV5-1 and TRBJ1-2, reads KAGVTQTPRYLIKTRGQQVTLSCSPISGHRSVSWYQQTPGQGLQFLFEYFSETQRNKGNFPGRFSGRQFSNSRSEMNVSTLELGDSALYLCASSLGLAGSHGYTFGSGTRLTVV.

In this sample, this clonotype turned up many times. The V call is TRBV6-1, the J call TRBJ1-5; 7 bases match TRBD1. The CDR3 has 16 residues. Looked up from germline, CDR1 is MNHNS and CDR2 is SASEGT. The junction had 15 bases not matched to a gene; V was cut back by 11 bases and J by 2 bases. CDR3 region: CASTETGSLRNQPQHF. DNA of the CDR3: TGTGCCTCAACCGAGACAGGGTCCCTTCGCAATCAGCCCCAGCATTTT.

In this sample, this clonotype turned up many times. The rearrangement joins TRBV10-1 to TRBJ2-5; D call uncertain. The CDR3 sequence is 12 residues long. The germline gives CDR1 WNHNN, CDR2 SYGVQD (reference sequence). V was trimmed by 0 bases and J by 5 bases, leaving 4 bases between them. The CDR3 bases are TGCGCCAGCAGTGAGTCGCCGGAGACCCAGTACTTC. Encoded protein: CASSESPETQYF.

This clonotype occurred many times. V and J are TRBV12-3 or TRBV12-4 and TRBJ1-2; D possibly corresponds to TRBD1 (6 bases). The CDR3 totals 13 residues. The germline V and J ends were trimmed by 3 bases and 7 bases, with 12 bases remaining between them. The chain's CDR3 is CASSLNRARGYTF. CDR3 in DNA: TGTGCCAGCAGTTTGAACAGGGCCCGTGGCTACACCTTC.

This clonotype was recorded at least ten times. V gene TRBV6-5 combines with J gene TRBJ1-5; D not resolved. V was cut by 6 bases and J by 2 bases, with 17 bases left in between. Germline CDR1 is MNHEY and CDR2 is SVGAGI. CDR3 length equals 16 residues. The CDR3 here is CASRYFTTGGNQPQHF. The CDR3 DNA reads as TGTGCCAGCAGATATTTCACCACCGGGGGCAATCAGCCCCAGCATTTT.

As for this clonotype: This likely comes from a read error, as the CDR3 has no conserved phenylalanine or tryptophan at its end. The rearrangement joins TRBV6-1 to TRBJ1-1; the D is unclear. The germline V gene encodes CDR1 MNHNS and CDR2 SASEGT. V was clipped by 6 bases and J by 11 bases, with 25 bases between them. The CDR3 extends over 15 amino acids. This chain's CDR3 is CASSSARQGGQEAFV. In DNA, the CDR3 is TGTGCCAGCAGCTCCGCCCGCCAAGGAGGGCAAGAGGCTTTCGTT.

In this sample, this clonotype turned up many times. V usage is TRBV30 and J usage is TRBJ1-1; D not resolved. This CDR3 region has 13 residues. The germline V gene encodes CDR1 GTSNPN and CDR2 SVGIG (reference sequence). The germline V and J ends were trimmed by 1 base and 10 bases, with 16 bases remaining between them. Written as DNA, the CDR3 is TGTGCCTGGAGTGATCCAGGACTACATGGAGCTTTCTTT. Its protein product is CAWSDPGLHGAFF.

A remark on this clonotype: This sequence may be a read error, since a much larger clone differs from it by one base. This sequence joins TRBV2 and TRBJ2-3, with 10 bases that match TRBD2. CDR1 and CDR2 (germline): SNHLY, FYNNEI. The trim removed 6 bases at V and 4 bases at J, leaving 10 bases unmatched. This CDR3 is built from 16 residues. The CDR3 spells CASRPSSGGGSDTQYF. DNA for the CDR3: TGTGCCAGCAGACCTTCGAGCGGGGGGGGCTCAGATACGCAGTATTTT.

This clonotype occurred many times. The V and J genes are TRBV6-2 or TRBV6-3 and TRBJ1-2, with no clear D. V lost 2 bases to trimming and J lost 8 bases, with 18 bases between them. This CDR3 contains 15 residues. CDR1 MNHEY and CDR2 SVGEGT come from the germline V gene. The CDR3 spells CASSYPQTGSDGYTF. The CDR3 DNA is TGTGCCAGCAGTTACCCTCAGACGGGGAGCGACGGCTACACCTTC.

This clonotype was counted at least ten times. The genes are TRBV20-1 and TRBJ2-7; 7 positions agree with TRBD2. J lost 3 bases, V lost 3 bases, and 8 bases had no gene match. The CDR3 is 14 amino acids. Looked up from germline, CDR1 is DFQATT and CDR2 is SNEGSKA (reference sequence). CDR3 sequence (DNA): TGCAGTGCTAGGGGGAGGGGAGTGGACTACGAGCAGTACTTC. Residues: CSARGRGVDYEQYF.

Many counts were recorded for this clonotype. V is TRBV20-1 and J is TRBJ2-2; D call uncertain. Looked up from germline, CDR1 is DFQATT and CDR2 is SNEGSKA (reference sequence). This CDR3 spans 15 amino acids. V dropped 6 bases and J dropped 2 bases, with 16 bases sitting between them. This CDR3 is CSAGRSIFNTGELFF. The DNA for the CDR3 is TGCAGTGCCGGACGGAGTATTTTTAACACCGGGGAGCTGTTTTTT.

This clonotype was seen ten or more times. The gene calls are TRBV12-3 or TRBV12-4 and TRBJ1-2; perhaps TRBD1 as D (6 bases). The CDR3 has 13 amino acids. Trimming pared 7 bases from V and 8 bases from J, leaving 17 bases between. CDR3 region: CASTSTGTYGYTF. The CDR3, as DNA: TGTGCCAGCACCTCCACCGGGACATACGGCTACACCTTC.

The rearrangement joins TRBV18 to TRBJ2-2; D not resolved. The CDR3 has 15 amino acids. Deletions cut 2 bases from V and 1 base from J, with 8 bases between. CDR1 and CDR2 (germline): KGHSH, LQKENI. The CDR3 coding sequence is TGTGCCAGCTCACCAGATTTAGTGAACACCGGGGAGCTGTTTTTT. Translated: CASSPDLVNTGELFF.

This clonotype came up many times. The chain recombines TRBV6-5 with TRBJ1-1, with 10 bases lining up with TRBD1. After removal of 6 bases from V and 5 bases from J, the junction contained 12 bases not matched to a gene. Germline lookup yields CDR1 MNHEY and CDR2 SVGAGI. The CDR3 has 16 amino acids. CDR3 protein: CASRRGQGGRRTEAFF. The DNA of the CDR3 is TGTGCCAGCAGACGCGGACAGGGGGGGCGGAGGACTGAAGCTTTCTTT.

This clonotype was seen more than once but under ten times. This chain connects TRBV18 to TRBJ1-1; a weak D match, TRBD1 (6 bases). V lost 3 bases to trimming and J lost 7 bases, with 12 bases between them. Germline-derived CDR1 and CDR2 are KGHSH and LQKENI. The CDR3 is made up of 13 amino acids. The CDR3, as DNA: TGTGCCAGCTCACCTCACAGGGTTGATGAAGCTTTCTTT. It yields the protein CASSPHRVDEAFF.

Ten or more counts support this clonotype. The V gene is TRBV6-5, the J gene TRBJ2-7; TRBD1 or TRBD2 may be the D gene (5 bases each). V dropped 2 bases and J dropped 3 bases, with 11 bases sitting between them. Germline lookup yields CDR1 MNHEY and CDR2 SVGAGI. The CDR3 consists of 14 residues. CDR3 protein: CASSYQGTGYEQYF. The DNA for the CDR3 is TGTGCCAGCAGTTACCAAGGGACGGGCTACGAGCAGTACTTC.

For this clonotype: A much larger clone is a single base away; this may be a read error. The conserved closing phenylalanine or tryptophan is absent in this CDR3, likely reflecting a read error. The rearrangement joins TRBV28 to TRBJ1-2; D is perhaps TRBD1 (5 bases). Germline V CDR1 and CDR2: MDHEN, SYDVKM. The CDR3 is 18 amino acids. Trimming removed 6 bases at V and 4 bases at J, with 27 bases between. The CDR3 bases are TGTGCCAGCAGCAAACCGGGTCCCAGGGCGGGGGATCTCTATGGCTACACCTCC. This gives the protein CASSKPGPRAGDLYGYTS.

This clonotype was counted many times. The J gene is TRBJ2-7, the V gene TRBV11-2; 10 positions agree with TRBD2. Trimming removed 5 bases from V and 7 bases from J; junction bases left unmatched: 11. The CDR3 length is 15 residues. CDR1 SGHAT and CDR2 FQNNGV come from the germline V gene. The CDR3: CASSNSGTSVGEQYF. The CDR3, as DNA: TGTGCCAGCAGCAACTCCGGGACTAGCGTTGGAGAGCAGTACTTC.

This clonotype was found many times. The genes are TRBV6-1 and TRBJ2-7; TRBD1 matches 8 bases. The V and J ends lost 6 bases and 3 bases, in that order; junction bases with no gene match: 4. The CDR3 has 13 amino acids. Germline CDR1 MNHNS, CDR2 SASEGT. The CDR3 nucleotides read TGTGCCAGCAGCCGGGACAGGAGCTACGAGCAGTACTTC. Translating it yields CASSRDRSYEQYF.

This clonotype has a count of ten or more. The rearrangement uses TRBV9 and TRBJ1-1; TRBD1 is a possible D gene (5 bases). Germline V gene sequence: CDR1 SGDLS, CDR2 YYNGEE. Trimming removed 4 bases at V and 0 bases at J, with 13 bases between. The CDR3 runs 15 residues. CDR3 loop: CASSLEGIMNTEAFF. The DNA of the CDR3 is TGTGCCAGCAGCCTAGAGGGGATCATGAACACTGAAGCTTTCTTT.

This clonotype was recorded at least ten times. The gene calls are TRBV20-1 and TRBJ2-7; TRBD2 agrees at 12 bases. CDR1 and CDR2 from the germline V gene are DFQATT and SNEGSKA (reference sequence). Trimming at V came to 3 bases and at J to 1 base, leaving 7 bases not matched to a gene. The CDR3 is made up of 16 amino acids. The DNA of the CDR3 is TGCAGTGCTAGCCTTGGGACTAGCGGGTTTTCCTACGAGCAGTACTTC. Amino acid sequence: CSASLGTSGFSYEQYF.